This is a list of T cell receptor beta chains from one sample in a study of blood T cell repertoires in COVID-19. Clones were sequenced by immunoSEQ multiplex PCR, and TCRdb holds only the in-frame ones, with some missing. Of 200,000 to 300,000 clones listed, 70% to 90% are singletons. Specimen: peripheral blood. These receptors came from a woman in her fifties or sixties with COVID-19, enrolled during active disease. The CDR3 runs from the conserved cysteine through the conserved F or W. Fields, in order: CDR3 length, clone size, V gene, D gene, J gene, CDR3 DNA, CDR3 protein. D genes are given only for firm matches. The size field is filled for only some rows; it gives once, few, many or a size class.

len: 16
abundance: NA
v_gene: TRBV5-4
d_gene: TRBD2
j_gene: TRBJ2-5
CDR3nt: TGTGCCAGCAGCTTGGAGAGGGCGGGAGTCGGAGAGACCCAGTACTTC
CDR3aa: CASSLERAGVGETQYF

len: 18
abundance: NA
v_gene: TRBV5-1
d_gene: TRBD2
j_gene: TRBJ2-5
CDR3nt: TGCGCCAGCAGCTTGAATGGACTAGCGGGAACAAAGACGGAGACCCAGTACTTC
CDR3aa: CASSLNGLAGTKTETQYF

len: 16
abundance: NA
v_gene: TRBV7-8
d_gene: TRBD1
j_gene: TRBJ1-4
CDR3nt: TGTGCCAGCAGCCCACCAACAGGGGTTGAGTATGAAAAACTGTTTTTT
CDR3aa: CASSPPTGVEYEKLFF

len: 11
abundance: NA
v_gene: TRBV19
d_gene: NA
j_gene: TRBJ2-7
CDR3nt: TGTGCCAGTAGTAGCGCCTACGAGCAGTACTTC
CDR3aa: CASSSAYEQYF

len: 13
abundance: few
v_gene: TRBV4-3
d_gene: NA
j_gene: TRBJ2-3
CDR3nt: TGCGCCAGCAGCCTCGCTCAGGGGGATACGCAGTATTTT
CDR3aa: CASSLAQGDTQYF

len: 14
abundance: once
v_gene: TRBV3-1/TRBV3-2
d_gene: NA
j_gene: TRBJ2-5
CDR3nt: TGTGCCAGCAGCCACCCGAACAGTCTAGAGACCCAGTACTTC
CDR3aa: CASSHPNSLETQYF

len: 13
abundance: NA
v_gene: TRBV28
d_gene: TRBD1
j_gene: TRBJ1-2
CDR3nt: TGTGCCAGCAGTCTGGACAGGGGAGTTGGCTACACCTTC
CDR3aa: CASSLDRGVGYTF

len: 16
abundance: few
v_gene: TRBV6-2/TRBV6-3
d_gene: TRBD1
j_gene: TRBJ1-5
CDR3nt: TGTGCCAGCAGTGACGGACAGGGGGTCGGCAATCAGCCCCAGCATTTT
CDR3aa: CASSDGQGVGNQPQHF

len: 15
abundance: NA
v_gene: TRBV4-2
d_gene: TRBD1
j_gene: TRBJ2-1
CDR3nt: TGTGCCAGCAGTCAGGACAGGGCCTCCTACAATGAGCAGTTCTTC
CDR3aa: CASSQDRASYNEQFF

len: 17
abundance: once
v_gene: TRBV5-6
d_gene: TRBD1
j_gene: TRBJ1-1
CDR3nt: TGTGCCAGCAGCGCCGGGGGGAGGACAGGGCTGAACACTGAAGCTTTCTTT
CDR3aa: CASSAGGRTGLNTEAFF

len: 12
abundance: NA
v_gene: TRBV11-3
d_gene: NA
j_gene: TRBJ2-7
CDR3nt: TGTGCCAGCAGCGTCAATTCCTACGAGCAGTACTTC
CDR3aa: CASSVNSYEQYF

len: 13
abundance: NA
v_gene: TRBV11-2
d_gene: NA
j_gene: TRBJ1-1
CDR3nt: TGTGCCAGCAGCTTAGACAGGGCCACTGAAGCTTTCTTT
CDR3aa: CASSLDRATEAFF

len: 19
abundance: NA
v_gene: TRBV6-1
d_gene: TRBD1
j_gene: TRBJ2-6
CDR3nt: TGTGCCAGCAGTGGGTCCGGGACAGGGGGCTTGGTTGGGGCCAACGTCCTGACTTTC
CDR3aa: CASSGSGTGGLVGANVLTF

len: 15
abundance: once
v_gene: TRBV5-1
d_gene: NA
j_gene: TRBJ1-5
CDR3nt: TGCGCCAGCAGCTTAAACAGCAATAGCAATCAGCCCCAGCATTTT
CDR3aa: CASSLNSNSNQPQHF

len: 15
abundance: NA
v_gene: TRBV18
d_gene: TRBD1
j_gene: TRBJ1-3
CDR3nt: TGTGCCAGCTCACCAGGACAGGGCTCTGGAAACACCATATATTTT
CDR3aa: CASSPGQGSGNTIYF

len: 14
abundance: NA
v_gene: TRBV7-9
d_gene: TRBD1
j_gene: TRBJ2-2
CDR3nt: TGTGCCAGCAGCCCGGGGACAGACACCGGGGAGCTGTTTTTT
CDR3aa: CASSPGTDTGELFF

len: 15
abundance: NA
v_gene: TRBV5-1
d_gene: NA
j_gene: TRBJ1-1
CDR3nt: TGCGCCAGCAGCTCGCTCAGGGTCTTGAACACTGAAGCTTTCTTT
CDR3aa: CASSSLRVLNTEAFF

len: 17
abundance: NA
v_gene: TRBV18
d_gene: TRBD1
j_gene: TRBJ2-7
CDR3nt: TGTGCCAGCTCACCCTTAATCCGGGACAGAGGATTCTACGAGCAGTACTTC
CDR3aa: CASSPLIRDRGFYEQYF

len: 15
abundance: NA
v_gene: TRBV7-9
d_gene: NA
j_gene: TRBJ1-2
CDR3nt: TGTGCCAGCAGCTCACACTCCGGAGCTAACTATGGCTACACCTTC
CDR3aa: CASSSHSGANYGYTF

len: 13
abundance: NA
v_gene: TRBV28
d_gene: TRBD1
j_gene: TRBJ2-7
CDR3nt: TGTGCCGGAAGACAGGGGGTAGGGTACGAGCAGTACTTC
CDR3aa: CAGRQGVGYEQYF

len: 17
abundance: few
v_gene: TRBV28
d_gene: TRBD2
j_gene: TRBJ2-1
CDR3nt: TGTGCCAGCAGTTTATCGGGACTAGCGAAGACCTACAATGAGCAGTTCTTC
CDR3aa: CASSLSGLAKTYNEQFF

len: 14
abundance: NA
v_gene: TRBV4-2
d_gene: TRBD2
j_gene: TRBJ2-5
CDR3nt: TGTGCCAGCAGCCGCGGACTAGCGGAAGAGACCCAGTACTTC
CDR3aa: CASSRGLAEETQYF

len: 14
abundance: NA
v_gene: TRBV19
d_gene: TRBD2
j_gene: TRBJ2-7
CDR3nt: TGTGCCAGTAGTATACTAGCGGGAGGGTACGAGCAGTACTTC
CDR3aa: CASSILAGGYEQYF

len: 16
abundance: NA
v_gene: TRBV27
d_gene: NA
j_gene: TRBJ2-1
CDR3nt: TGTGCCAGCAGTTCCTACCGGGAGCGAACCTACAATGAGCAGTTCTTC
CDR3aa: CASSSYRERTYNEQFF

len: 17
abundance: NA
v_gene: TRBV25-1
d_gene: TRBD2
j_gene: TRBJ2-2
CDR3nt: TGTGCCAGCAGTGAATGGGGACTAGCGGGAGAGGTTGGGGAGCTGTTTTTT
CDR3aa: CASSEWGLAGEVGELFF

len: 15
abundance: NA
v_gene: TRBV20-1
d_gene: TRBD1
j_gene: TRBJ1-2
CDR3nt: TGCAGTGCTAGTTTTTCTCCGGACAGGGTCCATGGCTACACCTTC
CDR3aa: CSASFSPDRVHGYTF

len: 17
abundance: NA
v_gene: TRBV5-5
d_gene: TRBD1
j_gene: TRBJ1-2
CDR3nt: TGTGCCAGCAGCTTGGGAGCGGGAGGGACAGGGGGCTACGGCTACACCTTC
CDR3aa: CASSLGAGGTGGYGYTF

len: 15
abundance: once
v_gene: TRBV27
d_gene: TRBD1
j_gene: TRBJ1-6
CDR3nt: TGTGCCAGCAGTTCTCCCGGGACAGCCTATTCACCCCTCCACTTT
CDR3aa: CASSSPGTAYSPLHF

len: 15
abundance: NA
v_gene: TRBV5-1
d_gene: TRBD1
j_gene: TRBJ1-3
CDR3nt: TGCGCCAGCAGCAGGACAGGAAAGTCTGGAAACACCATATATTTT
CDR3aa: CASSRTGKSGNTIYF

len: 19
abundance: NA
v_gene: TRBV11-2
d_gene: NA
j_gene: TRBJ1-1
CDR3nt: TGTGCCAGCAGCTTAGGTACTTCGGGACACAGAGAGATGAACACTGAAGCTTTCTTT
CDR3aa: CASSLGTSGHREMNTEAFF

len: 15
abundance: NA
v_gene: TRBV28
d_gene: TRBD1
j_gene: TRBJ2-7
CDR3nt: TGTGCCAGCCACATAGGGGGACAGGGCTCCTACGAGCAGTACTTC
CDR3aa: CASHIGGQGSYEQYF

len: 14
abundance: NA
v_gene: TRBV11-3
d_gene: NA
j_gene: TRBJ2-1
CDR3nt: TGTGCCAGCAGCGCGGGCAGGGGTTACAATGAGCAGTTCTTC
CDR3aa: CASSAGRGYNEQFF

len: 15
abundance: NA
v_gene: TRBV5-4
d_gene: TRBD1
j_gene: TRBJ2-7
CDR3nt: TGTGCCGGGGGGACAGGGGGCGGGGTCCTAGGCGAGCAGTACTTC
CDR3aa: CAGGTGGGVLGEQYF

len: 15
abundance: NA
v_gene: TRBV27
d_gene: TRBD1
j_gene: TRBJ2-1
CDR3nt: TGTGCCAGCAGACTTGGACAGGGTTTGTACAATGAGCAGTTCTTC
CDR3aa: CASRLGQGLYNEQFF

len: 14
abundance: NA
v_gene: TRBV6-5
d_gene: TRBD2
j_gene: TRBJ2-1
CDR3nt: TGTGCCAGCAGTTACCGGCGGGAGGGAGGTGAGCAGTTCTTC
CDR3aa: CASSYRREGGEQFF

len: 16
abundance: NA
v_gene: TRBV18
d_gene: NA
j_gene: TRBJ1-3
CDR3nt: TGTGCCAGCTCACCAACGGTCGGGGGTTCTGGAAACACCATATATTTT
CDR3aa: CASSPTVGGSGNTIYF

len: 15
abundance: NA
v_gene: TRBV5-4
d_gene: NA
j_gene: TRBJ1-5
CDR3nt: TGTGCCAGCAGCTTCGGAGGGAATAGCAATCAGCCCCAGCATTTT
CDR3aa: CASSFGGNSNQPQHF

len: 16
abundance: NA
v_gene: TRBV6-5
d_gene: TRBD1
j_gene: TRBJ1-6
CDR3nt: TGTGCCAGCAGTTACTCAGGGGGCGCGACCGTGGGACCCCTCCACTTT
CDR3aa: CASSYSGGATVGPLHF

len: 17
abundance: once
v_gene: TRBV7-2
d_gene: TRBD2
j_gene: TRBJ2-1
CDR3nt: TGTGCCAGCAGAAAGGGACTAGCGGGAGGAGTCTACAATGAGCAGTTCTTC
CDR3aa: CASRKGLAGGVYNEQFF

len: 15
abundance: NA
v_gene: TRBV10-3
d_gene: TRBD1
j_gene: TRBJ2-3
CDR3nt: TGTGCCATCAGTCCCGGGACAGTATACACAGATACGCAGTATTTT
CDR3aa: CAISPGTVYTDTQYF

len: 16
abundance: NA
v_gene: TRBV28
d_gene: TRBD2
j_gene: TRBJ2-5
CDR3nt: TGTGCCAGCAGACCAGGACTAGCGGGAGTCAGGCAGACCCAGTACTTC
CDR3aa: CASRPGLAGVRQTQYF

len: 15
abundance: NA
v_gene: TRBV7-3
d_gene: NA
j_gene: TRBJ1-6
CDR3nt: TGTGCCAGCAGCTTTTTTAAGAGTTATAATTCACCCCTCCACTTT
CDR3aa: CASSFFKSYNSPLHF

len: 15
abundance: NA
v_gene: TRBV15
d_gene: TRBD2
j_gene: TRBJ2-1
CDR3nt: TGTGCCACCAGCGGGGGACTAGCGGCGGAGGGCGAGCAGTTCTTC
CDR3aa: CATSGGLAAEGEQFF

len: 15
abundance: NA
v_gene: TRBV6-1
d_gene: TRBD1
j_gene: TRBJ2-3
CDR3nt: TGTGCCAGCAGTGAAGGGACAGGGGGCACAGATACGCAGTATTTT
CDR3aa: CASSEGTGGTDTQYF

len: 15
abundance: NA
v_gene: TRBV5-4
d_gene: TRBD2
j_gene: TRBJ2-1
CDR3nt: TGTGCCAGCAGCTTAGGACTAGCGGGAGAGAATGAGCAGTTCTTC
CDR3aa: CASSLGLAGENEQFF

len: 13
abundance: NA
v_gene: TRBV29-1
d_gene: NA
j_gene: TRBJ1-4
CDR3nt: TGCAGCGTCTCGAGAGGGATGGACGAAAAACTGTTTTTT
CDR3aa: CSVSRGMDEKLFF

len: 12
abundance: NA
v_gene: TRBV7-8
d_gene: NA
j_gene: TRBJ2-7
CDR3nt: TGTGCCAGCAGTCTAAGTAGCCGCGAGCAGTACTTC
CDR3aa: CASSLSSREQYF

len: 15
abundance: NA
v_gene: TRBV2
d_gene: TRBD1
j_gene: TRBJ1-3
CDR3nt: TGTGCCAGCAGTTTCGCGGGACAGGGGACAGGCACCATATATTTT
CDR3aa: CASSFAGQGTGTIYF

len: 17
abundance: NA
v_gene: TRBV4-3
d_gene: NA
j_gene: TRBJ2-6
CDR3nt: TGCGCCAGCAGCCAACCCTATTCCGGGACTGGGGCCAACGTCCTGACTTTC
CDR3aa: CASSQPYSGTGANVLTF

len: 13
abundance: NA
v_gene: TRBV7-9
d_gene: TRBD1
j_gene: TRBJ1-1
CDR3nt: TGTGCCAGCAGCAACAGGGGTAACACTGAAGCTTTCTTT
CDR3aa: CASSNRGNTEAFF

len: 14
abundance: NA
v_gene: TRBV4-1
d_gene: TRBD1
j_gene: TRBJ1-5
CDR3nt: TGCGCCAGCAGCATACGGGACAGGGAAAGTGCCCAGCATTTT
CDR3aa: CASSIRDRESAQHF

len: 15
abundance: NA
v_gene: TRBV6-5
d_gene: NA
j_gene: TRBJ1-1
CDR3nt: TGTGCCAGCAGCCTAGACATTTGGGGGGACACTGAAGCTTTCTTT
CDR3aa: CASSLDIWGDTEAFF